The 8 T cell receptor beta chains in this list originate from one sample, sequenced in a study of cytomegalovirus exposure and HLA in healthy donors (dated by TCRdb to 2016 to 2017). Receptor libraries were prepared by the immunoSEQ multiplex PCR assay. The multiplex PCR relied on a mix of 60 forward primers for TCR Vbeta segments and 13 reverse primers for TCR Jbeta segments. TCRdb provides this immuneACCESS table in a form limited to in-frame rearrangements. Some clones are lacking; in checked studies, under half of them reflect an unresolved V gene, and why the rest are absent is not known. For this sample, the table gives 75,000 to 95,000 clones. Jointly, the top ten make up approximately 1.5% of the sample. What was sequenced was PBMCs. All receptors come from a woman aged 55 to 70 in good health and CMV-seronegative.

The V gene is TRBV10-3, the J gene TRBJ2-5; TRBD1 matches 8 bases. The length of the CDR3 is 18 residues. CDR1 and CDR2 (germline): ENHRY, SYGVKD. After removal of 2 bases from V and 5 bases from J, the junction contained 16 bases not matched to a gene. CDR3 residues: CAISEGSAGGVAGETQYF. CDR3 nucleotides: TGTGCCATCAGTGAGGGTTCGGCAGGGGGCGTGGCTGGGGAGACCCAGTACTTC.

The gene calls are TRBV6-6 and TRBJ1-5, with D hard to call. The germline V gene has CDR1 MNHNY and CDR2 SVGAGI (reference sequence). Trimming removed 6 bases at V and 8 bases at J, with 14 bases between. This CDR3 has 13 amino acids. The DNA for the CDR3 is TGTGCCAGCAGAAGGTTGTTCAGCGAGCCCCAGCATTTT. This codes for CASRRLFSEPQHF.

The chain recombines TRBV2 with TRBJ1-3; TRBD1 aligns across 7 bases. The trim removed 3 bases at V and 6 bases at J, leaving 14 bases unmatched. Germline CDR1 SNHLY, CDR2 FYNNEI. The CDR3 consists of 17 residues. The CDR3 region has the DNA TGTGCCAGCAGTGATCAGACAGGGCGGCAGCTAGCAAACACCATATATTTT. It encodes CASSDQTGRQLANTIYF.

V and J are TRBV7-9 and TRBJ1-5; D is ambiguous. The germline V and J ends were trimmed by 3 bases and 2 bases, with 11 bases remaining between them. The CDR3 contains 15 residues. Germline V gene data show CDR1 as SEHNR and CDR2 as FQNEAQ (reference sequence). In DNA, the CDR3 is TGTGCCAGCAGCTTGGGAGGGCAGGGCAATCAGCCCCAGCATTTT. Residues: CASSLGGQGNQPQHF.

V is TRBV4-2 and J is TRBJ2-3, with 12 positions matching TRBD2. Germline V gene sequence: CDR1 LGHNA, CDR2 YNFKEQ. J lost 2 bases, V lost 0 bases, and 12 bases had no gene match. This CDR3 contains 20 residues. The CDR3 sequence is CASSQDGPSGRVSDTDTQYF. CDR3 in DNA: TGTGCCAGCAGCCAAGATGGACCTAGCGGGAGGGTATCGGACACAGATACGCAGTATTTT.

The chain uses TRBV5-1 and TRBJ2-2, with D possibly matching TRBD1 (5 bases). Germline V gene data show CDR1 as SGHRS and CDR2 as YFSETQ. The CDR3 covers 16 residues. V was trimmed by 4 bases and J by 2 bases, leaving 15 bases between them. This chain's CDR3 is CASSPATGTNTGELFF. The CDR3 DNA is TGCGCCAGCAGCCCCGCTACAGGAACCAACACCGGGGAGCTGTTTTTT.

The V and J genes are TRBV7-2 and TRBJ2-3; D remains unclear. V was shortened by 4 bases and J by 6 bases, with 11 bases between the two germline ends. The germline CDR1 and CDR2 sequences are SGHTA and FQGNSA. CDR3 length equals 13 residues. The CDR3 nucleotides read TGTGCCAGCAGCTCCGAGACGGGTGATACGCAGTATTTT. Protein: CASSSETGDTQYF.

The V gene is TRBV27, the J gene TRBJ1-2; possibly TRBD1 for D (5 bases). Trimming took off 6 bases at V and 3 bases at J, with 11 bases between the two ends. The CDR3 length is 13 residues. Germline V gene data show CDR1 as MNHEY and CDR2 as SMNVEV (reference sequence). The CDR3 sequence is CASRKGVDYGYTF. CDR3 coding DNA: TGTGCCAGCAGAAAAGGGGTAGACTATGGCTACACCTTC.